This T cell receptor (beta chain) was obtained from a study of CD8 T cells in ankylosing spondylitis. As to this clonotype: Its antigen is currently unknown.

Study results and caveats: A TCR beta motif of 7 to 9 highly homologous variants seemed to mark ankylosing spondylitis blood. Within matched ankylosing spondylitis synovial fluid, disease-linked clones were reportedly significantly enriched.

TCRdb ran MiXCR on the 5' RACE reads and lists one entry per CDR3 protein. In the table there are over 700,000 distinct CDR3 sequences, about 20% of which are singletons. Trimming removed 3 bases at V and 0 bases at J, with 12 bases between. Germline values: CDR1 MDHEN, CDR2 SYDVKM. The CDR3 is made up of 15 amino acids. This receptor was identified in a male donor with ankylosing spondylitis. This sequence joins TRBV28 and TRBJ2-7; D gene uncertain. Sequencing was performed on blood, either unsorted or a sorted T cell fraction (not recorded which). CDR3 residues: CASSLRRLFSYEQYF. CDR3 nucleotide sequence: TGTGCCAGCAGTTTGCGGCGCCTGTTCTCCTACGAGCAGTACTTC.